The 18 T cell receptor beta chains in this list originate from one sample, sequenced in a study of cytomegalovirus exposure and HLA in healthy donors. The protocol was immunoSEQ multiplex PCR, while the TCRdb copy is restricted to in-frame clones and leaves out a portion. The table lists more than 200,000 clones, 87% of them singletons. Input material: PBMCs. These receptors all come from a man aged 18 to 29 in good health and CMV-seropositive.

The CDR3 loop is CASRATGGGGYTF. CDR3 sequence (DNA): TGTGCCAGCAGAGCGACAGGGGGCGGAGGCTACACCTTC. The rearrangement uses TRBV27 and TRBJ1-2; 10 nucleotides line up with TRBD1. J lost 8 bases, V lost 6 bases, and 6 bases had no gene match. Looked up from germline, CDR1 is MNHEY and CDR2 is SMNVEV (reference sequence). The CDR3 runs 13 residues.

The chain uses TRBV2 and TRBJ2-5; 15 positions match TRBD2. Trimming cost V 4 bases and J 5 bases; bases outside gene matches: 5. The CDR3 has 16 residues. From germline, CDR1 is SNHLY and CDR2 FYNNEI. The CDR3 here is CASSVGLAGGRETQYF. CDR3 in DNA: TGTGCCAGCAGTGTGGGACTAGCGGGAGGCCGGGAGACCCAGTACTTC.

The chain employs TRBV9 and TRBJ2-7; 13 nucleotides match TRBD2. Germline V gives CDR1 SGDLS, CDR2 YYNGEE. The J segment lost 5 bases and the V segment lost 3 bases, leaving 8 bases of the junction unmatched. CDR3 size: 16 residues. The CDR3 spells CASSARATSGRNEQYF. The DNA of the CDR3 is TGTGCCAGCAGCGCGCGGGCGACTAGCGGGAGGAACGAGCAGTACTTC.

A word on this clone: At one end the junction does not follow the germline gene, possibly because of a read error. The rearrangement joins TRBV27 to TRBJ2-1, with 7 bases lining up with TRBD1. In germline, CDR1 is MNHEY, CDR2 SMNVEV (reference sequence). This CDR3 has 12 residues. CDR3 protein: CASSLSSGQLIF. CDR3 in DNA: TGTGCCAGCAGTTTATCGTCGGGACAGTTAATCTTC.

The V call is TRBV6-1, the J call TRBJ1-1, with D possibly TRBD1 on 5 matching bases. From germline, CDR1 is MNHNS and CDR2 SASEGT. This CDR3 spans 18 amino acids. The V gene lost 2 bases and the J gene lost 0 bases, with 19 bases spanning the gap. DNA for the CDR3: TGTGCCAGCAGTGAACTACAGGTGGGGATCGCTATGAACACTGAAGCTTTCTTT. It specifies CASSELQVGIAMNTEAFF.

V usage is TRBV5-1 and J usage is TRBJ2-2; no clear D gene. Germline CDR1 is SGHRS and CDR2 is YFSETQ. The CDR3 runs to 13 residues. Trimming removed 0 bases at V and 5 bases at J, with 5 bases between. The CDR3 region is CASSLGGTGELFF. The DNA for the CDR3 is TGCGCCAGCAGCTTGGGGGGAACCGGGGAGCTGTTTTTT.

This clone was detected once. The genes are TRBV19 and TRBJ2-7; TRBD2 matches at 13 bases. Germline-derived CDR1 and CDR2 are LNHDA and SQIVND (reference sequence). The CDR3 is 17 residues long. Germline trimming cut 2 bases from V and 3 bases from J; bases unmatched to any gene: 7. CDR3 amino acids: CASSISRLAGGFYEQYF. The DNA of the CDR3 is TGTGCCAGTAGTATATCGCGACTAGCGGGAGGATTCTACGAGCAGTACTTC.

V gene TRBV28 combines with J gene TRBJ2-7; D is undetermined. The V end was cut by 2 bases, the J end by 5 bases, with 10 bases between. This CDR3 comprises 13 residues. CDR1 MDHEN and CDR2 SYDVKM come from the germline V gene. The CDR3 DNA reads as TGTGCCAGCAGTTTAGCAGCTTCAGACGAGCAGTACTTC. This gives the protein CASSLAASDEQYF.

CDR3 nucleotides: TGTGCCAGCAGCTTAGTGGGAACGGCGGAGAATGAAAAACTGTTTTTT. Its protein product is CASSLVGTAENEKLFF. The rearrangement uses TRBV7-9 and TRBJ1-4; D gene uncertain. The CDR3 contains 16 residues. Germline assignment: CDR1 SEHNR and CDR2 FQNEAQ (reference sequence). V was shortened by 1 base and J by 5 bases, with 14 bases between the two germline ends.

The rearrangement joins TRBV7-6 to TRBJ2-7; the match to TRBD1 covers 8 bases. This CDR3 is 15 amino acids long. The V and J ends lost 5 bases and 3 bases, in that order; junction bases with no gene match: 9. CDR1 and CDR2 from the germline V gene are SGHVS and FNYEAQ. DNA of the CDR3: TGTGCCAGCAGCGCCGACAGGGGTTTCGTCTACGAGCAGTACTTC. Translated, it gives CASSADRGFVYEQYF.

The chain uses TRBV6-6 and TRBJ1-2; D ambiguous. This CDR3 is 14 amino acids long. Germline V gene data show CDR1 as MNHNY and CDR2 as SVGAGI (reference sequence). V lost 2 bases to trimming and J lost 4 bases, with 11 bases between them. For the CDR3, the DNA is TGTGCCAGCAGTTACGGAGGCACTAGCTATGGCTACACCTTC. It is translated as CASSYGGTSYGYTF.

The V gene is TRBV5-1, the J gene TRBJ2-6; possible D gene TRBD1, 5 bases. This CDR3 region has 17 residues. Germline values: CDR1 SGHRS, CDR2 YFSETQ. V was shortened by 2 bases and J by 0 bases, with 12 bases between the two germline ends. CDR3 nucleotide sequence: TGCGCCAGCAGCTTCGACAGATCAAACTCTGGGGCCAACGTCCTGACTTTC. It translates to CASSFDRSNSGANVLTF.

A single count supports this clone. A read error may produce the germline difference seen at one junction end. V is TRBV20-1 and J is TRBJ2-3; D is undetermined. Germline V lookup: CDR1 DFQATT, CDR2 SNEGSKA (reference sequence). This CDR3 has 8 amino acids. CDR3 amino acids: CSALAPDF. CDR3 in DNA: TGCAGTGCTCTTGCCCCCGATTTT.

This chain uses TRBV5-4 with TRBJ1-1; possible D gene TRBD1, 6 bases. Germline V CDR1 and CDR2: SGHNT, YYREEE (reference sequence). This CDR3 spans 13 amino acids. V was pared by 5 bases and J by 7 bases, with 15 bases between. Here the CDR3 DNA reads TGTGCCAGCAGGGACACAGGGTGGGGTGAAGCTTTCTTT. Its translation: CASRDTGWGEAFF.

The chain carries TRBV29-1 and TRBJ1-1, with 9 bases fitting TRBD1. J gave up 7 bases and V 5 bases, and 11 bases lay outside the gene matches. This CDR3 is 14 amino acids long. Germline assignment: CDR1 SQVTM and CDR2 ANQGSEA. CDR3 sequence reads: CSVTPLQGAGEAFF. The CDR3 bases are TGCAGCGTTACCCCCCTACAGGGGGCAGGTGAAGCTTTCTTT.

Note on this clone: The sample contains more than one DNA sequence encoding this CDR3. The chain recombines TRBV5-1 with TRBJ2-7; D call uncertain. The CDR3 covers 13 residues. V lost 0 bases and J 0 bases, leaving 4 bases between the germline ends. The germline V gene has CDR1 SGHRS and CDR2 YFSETQ. The CDR3 protein is CASSLGASYEQYF. The CDR3 DNA reads TGCGCCAGCAGCTTGGGGGCCTCCTACGAGCAGTACTTC.

The CDR3 DNA is TGTGCCACCCTCGACCGGGACGGAGGGTACAATGAGCAGTTCTTC. Translation gives CATLDRDGGYNEQFF. The rearrangement links TRBV6-1 to TRBJ2-1; tentative D call: TRBD2 (6 bases). The CDR3 runs 15 residues. Germline V CDR1 and CDR2: MNHNS, SASEGT. The ends were cut back, 10 bases at V and 4 bases at J, with 20 bases in the middle.

This chain connects TRBV6-5 to TRBJ1-5, with D possibly TRBD1 on 5 matching bases. V shed 6 bases and J shed 3 bases, with 15 bases lying between them. CDR3 length: 15 residues. Germline CDR1 reads MNHEY; CDR2 reads SVGAGI. The CDR3, as DNA: TGTGCCAGCAGCCCCTCCGGGGGGAACAATCAGCCCCAGCATTTT. Translation gives CASSPSGGNNQPQHF.